The clone carrying this T cell receptor (beta chain) was seen a handful of times. The target antigen is unknown. Trimming removed 5 bases from V and 5 bases from J; junction bases left unmatched: 11. CDR1 and CDR2 from the germline V gene are MNHEY and SMNVEV (reference sequence). There are 16 residues in the CDR3. TCRdb keeps only in-frame clones here, not all; method: immunoSEQ multiplex PCR. The sample has about 120,000 clones, 65% to 75% seen once; the top ten hold about 26%. The entry originates in a study of shared clonotypes between healthy human individuals. Findings and limits, study-wide: Measured sharing among donors was expected to vary with sequencing depth.

This rearrangement joins TRBV27 to TRBJ2-3; the match to TRBD1 covers 9 bases. The sequenced material came from memory CD8+ T cells sorted from blood. Subset meaning: CD45RO+ cells pooled with CCR7-negative TemRA cells. The TCR sequence derives from a woman aged 25 to 39 in good health. The CDR3 nucleotides read TGTGCCAGCAGTAGGACCGGGACAGGGTTAGGAGATACGCAGTATTTT. It yields the protein CASSRTGTGLGDTQYF.